The next 4 T cell receptor beta chains were all read from a single sample in a study of blood T cell repertoires in COVID-19. The method was immunoSEQ multiplex PCR; TCRdb's version includes in-frame clones alone and lacks a portion of them. The sample has about 140,000 clones, roughly four fifths seen once. Material: peripheral blood. The receptors here all came from a human donor in a cohort sampled during active COVID-19.

The V and J genes are TRBV7-9 and TRBJ2-6; D gene unclear. Trimming removed 4 bases at V and 1 base at J, with 8 bases between. Germline lookup yields CDR1 SEHNR and CDR2 FQNEAQ (reference sequence). The CDR3 contains 15 residues. The CDR3 bases are TGTGCCAGCAGCTACCTGCTATCTGGGGCCAACGTCCTGACTTTC. Its translation: CASSYLLSGANVLTF.

This chain links TRBV5-1 with TRBJ1-1; TRBD1 matches 7 bases. Trimming at V came to 0 bases and at J to 4 bases, leaving 3 bases not matched to a gene. This CDR3 spans 14 amino acids. CDR1 SGHRS and CDR2 YFSETQ come from the germline V gene. CDR3 nucleotide sequence: TGCGCCAGCAGCTTGGAGGGGGCCTTCACTGAAGCTTTCTTT. It encodes CASSLEGAFTEAFF.

V gene TRBV7-2 combines with J gene TRBJ2-6; D gene ambiguous. The CDR3 sequence is 15 residues long. The V end was cut by 5 bases, the J end by 0 bases, with 8 bases between. The germline CDR1 and CDR2 sequences are SGHTA and FQGNSA. CDR3 sequence reads: CASSIRNSGANVLTF. The CDR3 bases are TGTGCCAGCAGCATCAGAAACTCTGGGGCCAACGTCCTGACTTTC.

V usage is TRBV6-5 and J usage is TRBJ2-1, with D tentatively TRBD1 (6 bases). CDR3 length: 14 residues. V was clipped by 8 bases and J by 2 bases, with 13 bases between them. CDR1 and CDR2 (germline): MNHEY, SVGAGI. This CDR3 is CASGLTGTYNEQFF. The CDR3 DNA is TGTGCCAGCGGATTAACAGGGACCTACAATGAGCAGTTCTTC.